Listed below are T cell receptor beta chains from one sample, sequenced in a study of blood T cell repertoires in COVID-19. Assay used: immunoSEQ multiplex PCR; TCRdb lists only in-frame clones, some missing. The sample holds around 470,000 clones, about 90% seen once. Sequencing input: PBMCs or T cells enriched from blood (not recorded which). These receptors came from a man aged 18 to 35 who had recovered from COVID-19. CDR3s include the opening cysteine and the closing phenylalanine or tryptophan. The order of the fields is clone size, D gene, J gene, CDR3 length, V gene, CDR3 DNA, CDR3 protein. D genes are given only for firm matches. Clone size appears in some rows only: once, few, many, or a class for an expanded clone.

few,-,TRBJ1-1,14,TRBV27,TGTGCCAGCAGTTCTCCAGGGTTAAACACTGAAGCTTTCTTT,CASSSPGLNTEAFF
-,-,TRBJ2-1,17,TRBV4-1,TGCGCCAGCAGCCAAGCTTGGGGGGAAGGGCCCTACAATGAGCAGTTCTTC,CASSQAWGEGPYNEQFF
-,TRBD1,TRBJ1-1,14,TRBV6-6,TGTGCCAGCAGTTACTCGACAGGGGATCGTCGAGCTTTCTTT,CASSYSTGDRRAFF
-,TRBD1,TRBJ1-3,17,TRBV5-6,TGTGCCAGCAGCGGGACCTGGGACAGGCCGGCTGGAAACACCATATATTTT,CASSGTWDRPAGNTIYF
-,TRBD1,TRBJ2-5,16,TRBV7-9,TGTGCCAGCAGCTTAGAGGCGGGACAGGGGAGAGAGACCCAGTACTTC,CASSLEAGQGRETQYF
-,-,TRBJ1-1,15,TRBV7-8,TGTGCCAGCAGCTTAGGGGCTGAAGCGAACACTGAAGCTTTCTTT,CASSLGAEANTEAFF
-,TRBD1,TRBJ2-7,14,TRBV18,TGTGCCAGCTCACCGGGACAGGGGACCCACGAGCAGTACTTC,CASSPGQGTHEQYF
-,TRBD2,TRBJ2-3,15,TRBV6-5,TGTGCCAGCACCGATTTAAGCGGGGGGCGAGATACGCAGTATTTT,CASTDLSGGRDTQYF
-,-,TRBJ2-7,13,TRBV10-3,TGTGCCATCAGACCCGACAGAATGGGAGAGCAGTACTTC,CAIRPDRMGEQYF
-,TRBD2,TRBJ2-7,16,TRBV28,TGTGCCAGCAACTTAAAGACGGGGGGGAACTCCTACGAGCAGTACTTC,CASNLKTGGNSYEQYF
-,-,TRBJ1-5,14,TRBV25-1,TGTGCCAGCAGTGAAACAGGGTTTACTCAGCCCCAGCATTTT,CASSETGFTQPQHF
-,TRBD2,TRBJ2-1,18,TRBV2,TGTGCCAGCAGTCTTATCCTCAAGGCTAGCGGGAGTAGAAATGAGCAGTTCTTC,CASSLILKASGSRNEQFF
-,-,TRBJ2-7,14,TRBV19,TGTGCCAGTAGTACTAGTGGCAGCTCCTACGAGCAGTACTTC,CASSTSGSSYEQYF
-,TRBD1,TRBJ1-6,13,TRBV5-4,TGTGCCAGCAGCTTGACAGGGGTCTCACCCCTCCACTTT,CASSLTGVSPLHF
-,-,TRBJ1-1,10,TRBV29-1,TGCAGCGTTGAAGAGGTGACAGCCGTTTTT,CSVEEVTAVF
few,-,TRBJ1-5,16,TRBV19,TGTGCCAGTAGTATAGGAGGTGTAGGGGGATGGCAGCCCCAGCATTTT,CASSIGGVGGWQPQHF
-,-,TRBJ2-1,11,TRBV5-4,TGTGCCAGCAGCTTACGGGATGAGCAGTTCTTC,CASSLRDEQFF
-,-,TRBJ2-3,11,TRBV29-1,TGCAGCGGGGAGACAGGAGATACGCAGTATTTT,CSGETGDTQYF
-,TRBD1,TRBJ1-5,14,TRBV5-1,TGCGCCAGCAGCCCGGGACAGGACAATCAGCCCCAGCATTTT,CASSPGQDNQPQHF
-,-,TRBJ1-3,13,TRBV10-3,TGTGCCATCAGTACAGGGACAGGAAACACCATATATTTT,CAISTGTGNTIYF
-,TRBD2,TRBJ2-1,16,TRBV7-2,TGTGCCAGCAGTCCTCGTAGCGGGGGGCGCTACAATGAGCAGTTCTTC,CASSPRSGGRYNEQFF
-,TRBD1,TRBJ2-5,17,TRBV28,TGTGCCAGCAGTTTGGGACAGGGGAGGACCAGAAAAGAGACCCAGTACTTC,CASSLGQGRTRKETQYF
-,TRBD1,TRBJ1-2,14,TRBV27,TGTGCCAGCAGCGACGACAGGGGCAACTATGGCTACACCTTC,CASSDDRGNYGYTF
-,-,TRBJ1-2,15,TRBV19,TGTGCCAGTAACCCGATGCAGGGGATTTTGGGGGGCTACACCTTC,CASNPMQGILGGYTF
-,TRBD1,TRBJ1-1,14,TRBV28,TGTGCCAGCAGCCCCCCAGGGGGCAACACTGAAGCTTTCTTT,CASSPPGGNTEAFF
few,-,TRBJ1-3,14,TRBV19,TGTGCCAGTAGTATTGCGGGGTCTGGAAACACCATATATTTT,CASSIAGSGNTIYF
-,TRBD1,TRBJ1-2,18,TRBV7-3,TGTGTCAGCAGCCCCCAACGGGACAGGTTAATAGCTAACTATGGCTACACCTTC,CVSSPQRDRLIANYGYTF
-,-,TRBJ1-6,15,TRBV15,TGTGCCACCAGCAGAGATCCGACACGTAATTCACCCCTCCACTTT,CATSRDPTRNSPLHF
once,-,TRBJ1-1,13,TRBV2,TGTGCCAGCATGGGGGCGGGGAACACTGAAGCTTTCTTT,CASMGAGNTEAFF
-,-,TRBJ1-1,11,TRBV6-5,TGTGCCAGCAGTTTCACAGGGCGAGCTTTCTTT,CASSFTGRAFF
-,-,TRBJ2-3,16,TRBV28,TGTGCCAGCAGTACACCGGGGCAGGGAGGTCCAGATACGCAGTATTTT,CASSTPGQGGPDTQYF
-,-,TRBJ2-1,14,TRBV5-1,TGCGCCAGCAGCCCCCTTAGCTCCTACAATGAGCAGTTCTTC,CASSPLSSYNEQFF
-,TRBD1,TRBJ2-7,14,TRBV7-3,TGTGCCAGCAGCCCCGGGACAGGTAGCTACGAGCAGTACTTC,CASSPGTGSYEQYF
once,TRBD1,TRBJ1-6,14,TRBV6-5,TGTGCCAGCAAAGACAGGGGAGACTATTCACCCCTCCACTTT,CASKDRGDYSPLHF
once,TRBD1,TRBJ2-7,14,TRBV19,TGTGCCACCACGCCCCGGGGACAGGGGTTCGAGCAGTACTTC,CATTPRGQGFEQYF
few,TRBD1,TRBJ2-7,15,TRBV19,TGTGCCAGTAGTATTTACGGGACAGGGCGCTACGAGCAGTACTTC,CASSIYGTGRYEQYF
-,-,TRBJ1-1,14,TRBV19,TGTGCCAGTAGCGGCGGACACTCTAACACTGAAGCTTTCTTT,CASSGGHSNTEAFF
once,-,TRBJ2-7,14,TRBV28,TGTGCCAGCAGTTTTTTCGGACTTTCCCTGGCTCAGTACTTC,CASSFFGLSLAQYF
-,TRBD1,TRBJ2-5,13,TRBV24-1,TGTGCCACCAGTGCAGGGGGTCAAGAGACCCAGTACTTC,CATSAGGQETQYF
-,-,TRBJ2-1,14,TRBV5-1,TGCGCCAGCAGCTTGGAGCAGGGTAGCAATGAGCAGTTCTTC,CASSLEQGSNEQFF
-,TRBD2,TRBJ2-2,16,TRBV28,TGTGCCAGCAGTCGACTAGCGGGAGCTGGAATCGGGGAGCTGTTTTTT,CASSRLAGAGIGELFF
-,TRBD2,TRBJ2-2,18,TRBV7-2,TGTGCCAGCAGCTCTTTCATCTTTTCGACTAGCGGGACCGGGGAGCTGTTTTTT,CASSSFIFSTSGTGELFF
-,-,TRBJ1-6,16,TRBV6-1,TGTGCCAGCAGTGAGGGGGGGGGTGGAACCCGGTCACCCCTCCACTTT,CASSEGGGGTRSPLHF
few,-,TRBJ1-1,15,TRBV5-1,TGCGCCAGCAACACCGCGGAGGCGGTGAACACTGAAGCTTTCTTT,CASNTAEAVNTEAFF
-,-,TRBJ1-2,16,TRBV9,TGTGCCAGCAGCCCCCGGGACGGGAGACTTAACTATGGCTACACCTTC,CASSPRDGRLNYGYTF
-,TRBD2,TRBJ2-1,13,TRBV4-1,TGCGCCGGAAGGGGCGGGAGAGGAGGTGAGCAGTTCTTC,CAGRGGRGGEQFF
-,TRBD1,TRBJ1-2,13,TRBV6-5,TGTGCCAGCAGAGCAGGGGGAGGCTTTGGCTACACCTTC,CASRAGGGFGYTF
-,TRBD1,TRBJ1-2,13,TRBV7-3,TGTGCCAGCAGCACTGACAGGGCATATGGCTACACCTTC,CASSTDRAYGYTF
few,-,TRBJ1-2,15,TRBV14,TGTGCCAGCAGCGTACAAGGAACGGGGGGCCATGGCTACACCTTC,CASSVQGTGGHGYTF
-,-,TRBJ1-2,12,TRBV28,TGTGCCAGCAGCCGCACAGCATATGGCTACACCTTC,CASSRTAYGYTF
-,TRBD1,TRBJ1-1,14,TRBV5-1,TGCGCCAGCAGCTTGACAGGGGTAGACACTGAAGCTTTCTTT,CASSLTGVDTEAFF
-,-,TRBJ1-1,17,TRBV11-2,TGTGCCAGCAGCGCAACGGGTTCCGGACAGATGAACACTGAAGCTTTCTTT,CASSATGSGQMNTEAFF
-,TRBD1,TRBJ1-3,16,TRBV11-3,TGTGCCAGCAGTCGTGACAGGGCGGTCTCTGGAAACACCATATATTTT,CASSRDRAVSGNTIYF
-,-,TRBJ2-7,15,TRBV9,TGTGCCAGCAGCGCTTCCGGGACTGAAACCTACGAGCAGTACTTC,CASSASGTETYEQYF
-,TRBD1,TRBJ1-2,16,TRBV9,TGTGCCAGCAGCGGAGAGAGGGGACAGGGGGCATCGGGCTACACCTTC,CASSGERGQGASGYTF